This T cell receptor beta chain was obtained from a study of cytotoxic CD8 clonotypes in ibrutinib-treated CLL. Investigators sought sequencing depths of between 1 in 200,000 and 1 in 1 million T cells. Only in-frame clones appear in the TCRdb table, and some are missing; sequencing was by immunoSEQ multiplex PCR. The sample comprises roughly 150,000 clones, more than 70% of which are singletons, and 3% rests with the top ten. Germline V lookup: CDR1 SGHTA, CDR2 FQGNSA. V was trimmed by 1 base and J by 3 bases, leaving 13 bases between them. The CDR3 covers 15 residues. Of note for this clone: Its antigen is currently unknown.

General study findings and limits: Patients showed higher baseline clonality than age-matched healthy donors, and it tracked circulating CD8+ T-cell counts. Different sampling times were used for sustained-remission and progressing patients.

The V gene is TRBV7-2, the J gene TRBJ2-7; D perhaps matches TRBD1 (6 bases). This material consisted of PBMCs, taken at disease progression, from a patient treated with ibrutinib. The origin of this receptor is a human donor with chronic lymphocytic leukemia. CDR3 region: CASSLDGTYYYEQYF. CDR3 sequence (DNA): TGTGCCAGCAGCTTAGACGGGACATATTACTACGAGCAGTACTTC.